Below, 24 T cell receptor beta chains from the same sample are listed, as sequenced in a study of cytomegalovirus exposure and HLA in healthy donors. Sequencing used immunoSEQ multiplex PCR; TCRdb keeps in-frame clones, though not all of them. The sample has about 240,000 clones; 85% to 90% are singletons. Sequenced sample: PBMCs. All receptors come from a man aged 18 to 30 in good health and CMV-seronegative.

The genes are TRBV2 and TRBJ1-2; perhaps TRBD1 as D (5 bases). Germline lookup yields CDR1 SNHLY and CDR2 FYNNEI. The CDR3 is made up of 14 amino acids. The germline V and J ends were trimmed by 4 bases and 6 bases, with 15 bases remaining between them. CDR3 in DNA: TGTGCCAGCAGTGTAGGGCTCGGAGGGGATGGCTACACCTTC. Its translation: CASSVGLGGDGYTF.

On this clone itself: A read error may produce the germline difference seen at one junction end. The chain is built from TRBV9 and TRBJ1-6; TRBD1 matches 7 bases. The CDR3 covers 17 residues. CDR1 is SGDLS and CDR2 is YYNGEE in the germline V gene. The CDR3 DNA reads as TGTGCCAGCAGCGTATCCCCCCTACAGGGGCGGAATTCGCCCCTCCACTTT. This sequence encodes CASSVSPLQGRNSPLHF.

This rearrangement joins TRBV6-5 to TRBJ2-1, with D perhaps TRBD2 (6 bases). This CDR3 region has 16 residues. V was clipped by 4 bases and J by 6 bases, with 19 bases between them. The germline V gene has CDR1 MNHEY and CDR2 SVGAGI. In DNA form, the CDR3 reads TGTGCCAGCAGTTCTACCGGGACTCCCAGGGCCAATGAGCAGTTCTTC. This gives the protein CASSSTGTPRANEQFF.

J is TRBJ2-1 and V is TRBV25-1; possibly TRBD1 for D (6 bases). Germline assignment: CDR1 MGHDK and CDR2 SYGVNS. V was clipped by 5 bases and J by 9 bases, with 17 bases between them. The CDR3 runs 14 residues. The CDR3 is CASSWGRYASEQFF. The CDR3 region has the DNA TGTGCCAGCAGTTGGGGGCGGTACGCAAGTGAGCAGTTCTTC.

The chain is built from TRBV6-5 and TRBJ1-2; 7 bases are a match to TRBD1. Germline CDR1 is MNHEY and CDR2 is SVGAGI. The CDR3 is made up of 13 amino acids. V shed 4 bases and J 3 bases; nucleotides not matched to a gene: 2. CDR3 sequence reads: CASSFGTDYGYTF. DNA for the CDR3: TGTGCCAGCAGTTTCGGGACAGACTATGGCTACACCTTC.

As regards this clone: This sample includes further DNA sequences coding for the same CDR3. This sequence joins TRBV28 and TRBJ2-7; 7 nucleotides align to TRBD1. Germline V lookup: CDR1 MDHEN, CDR2 SYDVKM. The CDR3 has 12 residues. J lost 3 bases, V lost 6 bases, and 2 bases had no gene match. The DNA of the CDR3 is TGTGCCAGCAGCCGACAGGGCTACGAGCAGTACTTC. Translated, it gives CASSRQGYEQYF. Variable domain in full (rest from reference TRBV28 and TRBJ2-7): DVKVTQSSRYLVKRTGEKVFLECVQDMDHENMFWYRQDPGLGLRLIYFSYDVKMKEKGDIPEGYSVSREKKERFSLILESASTNQTSMYLCASSRQGYEQYFGPGTRLTVT.

The chain combines TRBV5-1 with TRBJ1-4, with a possible D match to TRBD1 (6 bases). V was trimmed by 0 bases and J by 6 bases, leaving 12 bases between them. From germline, CDR1 is SGHRS and CDR2 YFSETQ. CDR3 length equals 15 residues. This CDR3 is CASSLGGDMYEKLFF. Written as DNA, the CDR3 is TGCGCCAGCAGCTTGGGAGGGGACATGTATGAAAAACTGTTTTTT. The complete variable domain, with remaining parts taken from reference TRBV5-1 and TRBJ1-4, reads KAGVTQTPRYLIKTRGQQVTLSCSPISGHRSVSWYQQTPGQGLQFLFEYFSETQRNKGNFPGRFSGRQFSNSRSEMNVSTLELGDSALYLCASSLGGDMYEKLFFGSGTQLSVL.

The chain uses TRBV28 and TRBJ2-5; 7 bases align to TRBD2. This CDR3 has 14 residues. V trimming: 8 bases; J trimming: 1 base; junction bases outside the gene matches: 7. From germline, CDR1 is MDHEN and CDR2 SYDVKM. The CDR3 here is CASAGRATQETQYF. The CDR3 nucleotides are TGTGCCAGCGCTGGGAGGGCAACCCAAGAGACCCAGTACTTC.

This sequence joins TRBV9 and TRBJ2-7; 9 bases match TRBD1. The CDR3 is 14 residues long. Germline assignment: CDR1 SGDLS and CDR2 YYNGEE. V lost 1 base and J lost 4; bases outside the gene matches: 3. The CDR3 reads CASSVSGQGYEQYF. CDR3 bases: TGTGCCAGCAGCGTAAGTGGACAGGGGTACGAGCAGTACTTC.

This chain connects TRBV5-6 to TRBJ2-1; TRBD2 matches 8 bases. CDR1 and CDR2 from the germline V gene are SGHDT and YYEEEE. Trimming removed 4 bases from V and 0 bases from J; junction bases left unmatched: 3. The CDR3 is made up of 15 amino acids. In DNA, the CDR3 is TGTGCCAGCAGCCTTCGGGGGGGCTCCTACAATGAGCAGTTCTTC. Protein sequence: CASSLRGGSYNEQFF.

The chain couples TRBV5-1 to TRBJ2-1; TRBD1 matches 7 bases. The CDR3 sequence is 17 residues long. The germline gives CDR1 SGHRS, CDR2 YFSETQ. The ends lost 0 bases at V and 5 bases at J; junction bases unmatched: 11. Here the CDR3 reads CASSLAPMGQLNNEQFF. In DNA form, the CDR3 reads TGCGCCAGCAGCTTGGCCCCTATGGGACAGTTAAACAATGAGCAGTTCTTC.

J is TRBJ2-3 and V is TRBV28, with D tentatively TRBD2 (7 bases). V was pared by 7 bases and J by 3 bases, with 14 bases between. Germline V gene data show CDR1 as MDHEN and CDR2 as SYDVKM. The CDR3 is 14 residues long. CDR3 DNA: TGTGCCAGCAATGGGGGGGGCGCAACAGATACGCAGTATTTT. Protein: CASNGGGATDTQYF. Drawing the rest from reference TRBV28 and TRBJ2-3, the complete variable domain is DVKVTQSSRYLVKRTGEKVFLECVQDMDHENMFWYRQDPGLGLRLIYFSYDVKMKEKGDIPEGYSVSREKKERFSLILESASTNQTSMYLCASNGGGATDTQYFGPGTRLTVL.

This chain uses TRBV5-6 with TRBJ1-1; 9 nucleotides line up with TRBD1. Germline V gene lookup returns CDR1 SGHDT and CDR2 YYEEEE. CDR3 length: 16 amino acids. With 0 bases clipped from V and 2 bases from J, the junction kept 5 bases outside the gene matches. The CDR3 is CASSLALDRGNTEAFF. The DNA for the CDR3 is TGTGCCAGCAGCTTGGCATTGGACAGGGGAAACACTGAAGCTTTCTTT.

Only one count was recorded for this clone. The chain couples TRBV4-2 to TRBJ1-1; unclear D gene. The V end lost 2 bases, the J end lost 1 base, and 5 bases lay between the germline ends. Germline assignment: CDR1 LGHNA and CDR2 YNFKEQ. The CDR3 totals 13 residues. The CDR3 nucleotides are TGTGCCAGCAGCCAATTCCAGAACACTGAAGCTTTCTTT. It yields the protein CASSQFQNTEAFF.

CDR3 protein: CASSPFVGVETQYF. The CDR3 coding sequence is TGTGCCAGCAGCCCGTTTGTAGGGGTGGAGACCCAGTACTTC. The chain employs TRBV7-2 and TRBJ2-5, with a weak D call TRBD1 (5 bases). Germline V CDR1 and CDR2: SGHTA, FQGNSA. V lost 5 bases and J lost 5, with 15 bases in between. The CDR3 extends over 14 amino acids.

The chain links TRBV7-2 to TRBJ1-6; no clear D. CDR1 SGHTA and CDR2 FQGNSA come from the germline V gene. The germline V and J ends were trimmed by 1 base and 7 bases, with 11 bases remaining between them. The CDR3 totals 15 residues. CDR3 sequence reads: CASSLGSTENSPLHF. In DNA form, the CDR3 reads TGTGCCAGCAGCTTAGGATCGACGGAGAATTCACCCCTCCACTTT.

The chain couples TRBV28 to TRBJ1-2; D not resolved. There are 14 residues in the CDR3. Per the germline V gene, CDR1 is MDHEN and CDR2 is SYDVKM. Trimming left V 4 bases short and J 5 bases short, with 14 bases between. The chain's CDR3 is CASSSRQWRYGYTF. The CDR3 nucleotides are TGTGCCAGCAGTTCCCGACAATGGCGATATGGCTACACCTTC.

The genes are TRBV5-4 and TRBJ2-7, with D possibly TRBD1 on 6 matching bases. The V gene lost 6 bases and the J gene lost 5 bases, with 15 bases spanning the gap. Germline V gene sequence: CDR1 SGHNT, CDR2 YYREEE (reference sequence). The CDR3 totals 13 residues. The CDR3 sequence is CASKERGSNEQYF. The CDR3, as DNA: TGTGCCAGCAAGGAAAGGGGGAGCAACGAGCAGTACTTC.

This rearrangement joins TRBV29-1 to TRBJ2-1, with 9 bases matching TRBD2. The V and J ends lost 4 bases and 2 bases, in that order; junction bases with no gene match: 9. The CDR3 runs 16 residues. Germline V gene sequence: CDR1 SQVTM, CDR2 ANQGSEA. Here the CDR3 reads CSVVMASGIPYNEQFF. The CDR3 nucleotides are TGCAGCGTTGTAATGGCTAGCGGGATCCCCTACAATGAGCAGTTCTTC.

The J gene is TRBJ1-3, the V gene TRBV5-4; D call uncertain. The germline gives CDR1 SGHNT, CDR2 YYREEE (reference sequence). The CDR3 has 13 amino acids. Between the trimmed V and J ends, which lost 7 bases and 7 bases, there was a span of 15 bases. In DNA form, the CDR3 reads TGTGCCAGCCGGGAGTATCGTGGCAACACCATATATTTT. Its translation: CASREYRGNTIYF.

Concerning this clone: Within the sample, other DNA sequences also encode this same CDR3. The genes are TRBV19 and TRBJ2-1, with TRBD2 as a possible D gene (5 bases). The germline V gene has CDR1 LNHDA and CDR2 SQIVND (reference sequence). With 4 bases removed from V and 0 bases from J, the gap between germline ends came to 10 bases. CDR3 size: 15 residues. CDR3 sequence (DNA): TGTGCCAGTAGTAGATCGGGGAGCTCCTACAATGAGCAGTTCTTC. Its protein is CASSRSGSSYNEQFF.

The chain is built from TRBV27 and TRBJ1-2; D unresolved. Trimming removed 2 bases at V and 5 bases at J, with 15 bases between. CDR1 is MNHEY and CDR2 is SMNVEV in the germline V gene (reference sequence). The CDR3 length is 15 residues. CDR3 sequence (DNA): TGTGCCAGCAGTTTAAACGGGCCCCTAGCTTATGGCTACACCTTC. Encoded protein: CASSLNGPLAYGYTF.

The V gene is TRBV19, the J gene TRBJ1-5; 9 positions agree with TRBD1. CDR1 LNHDA and CDR2 SQIVND come from the germline V gene (reference sequence). CDR3 length: 16 amino acids. V was clipped by 9 bases and J by 9 bases; unmatched bases: 18. The CDR3 DNA sequence: TGTGCCAGCCGTCCTACGGACAGGGGTCCATTTAGGCCCCAGCATTTT. Translating it yields CASRPTDRGPFRPQHF.

The V and J genes are TRBV28 and TRBJ2-7, with 7 nucleotides matching TRBD1. The ends lost 7 bases at V and 1 base at J; junction bases unmatched: 7. The CDR3 is made up of 14 amino acids. Germline V lookup: CDR1 MDHEN, CDR2 SYDVKM. The CDR3 nucleotides read TGTGCCAGCAACGCCCCGGGACAGTCCTACGAGCAGTACTTC. Amino acids: CASNAPGQSYEQYF.